This T cell receptor beta chain was profiled in a study of identical twins (dated by TCRdb to 2016 to 2017). In terms of the full investigation: To test whether fetal clonotypes persist, the study used deep sequencing on TCR alpha and beta repertoires from monozygotic twins, unrelated adults of various ages, and cord blood. To rule out contamination, replicate twin experiments were performed at different times with different library preparation protocols. Summary of the overall study and its limitations: Abundant cord blood beta clonotypes had fewer insertions, young adult naive repertoires showed a similar but weaker trend, and memory repertoires showed no such trend. The excess sharing between twins in beta out-of-frame sequences was weaker because fewer shared sequences reduced the signal-to-noise ratio. Invariant T cells such as MAIT and iNKT could partly confound zero-insertion analyses, although diverse VJ usage argued against such confounding for most clonotypes. Compared with coincidental sharing between unrelated individuals, an excess of low generation-probability sequences was observed among out-of-frame TCR alpha sequences shared between twins. Conclusions relied on cross-sectional statistical analysis, since the same donors could not be followed over many years. Out-of-frame TCR alpha sharing in monozygotic twins was systematically underestimated by recombination models, whereas sharing between unrelated individuals was in agreement with the recombination models.

A note on this clonotype: It lacks a known antigen. No base quality information exists; no much larger clone differs at one position.

The CDR3 numbers 14 residues from cysteine through phenylalanine. The CDR3 DNA has 42 bases and is translated from base 1. Deletion took 7 bases off V and 3 bases off J, with a span of 16 bases between the germline ends. The germline V gene provides CDR1 SNHLY and CDR2 FYNNEI. Libraries came from 5' RACE. Sequenced on an Illumina HiSeq 2000. A universal primer binding site was introduced by template switching, and a unique molecular identifier was present in the final cDNA, enabling accurate counting of TCR cDNA molecules. Specific primers in the conserved constant-segment region were used to synthesize first-strand cDNA for TCR alpha and beta chains. To control for contamination, every cDNA library was double barcoded, receiving both a SMART-Mk sample barcode and Illumina barcodes. TruSeq adapter sequences along with Illumina sample barcodes were introduced in two successive PCR steps. The TCR alpha and beta cDNA libraries were sequenced on the Illumina HiSeq platform using custom primers. Concerning the study's data processing: MiGEC processed the raw reads to extract unique molecular identifiers, while MiXCR was used to determine the CDR3 positions. Recombination models were inferred per individual with the repgenHMM and IGoR tools using an EM algorithm. The tcR package in R was used for shared clonotype analysis, with sharing normalized by the product of cloneset sizes. Out-of-frame nonproductive sequences were analyzed to study raw recombination free of thymic and clonal selection effects. The public reads were quality trimmed at Q25 with fastp and then assembled into clones with MiXCR by TCRdb, keeping productive beta chains. Duplicate CDR3 protein sequences are folded into a single record with the most common DNA and genes. These V and J calls rely on TCRdb rather than the paper's analysis. This sample comprises 420,000 or so distinct CDR3 sequences, about a fifth of them detected only once. Together, the top ten hold roughly 12% of the sample.

Every donor in the study was a healthy Caucasian. The researchers also sequenced three unrelated adults who were not twins: a male aged 18 to 29, a male aged 50 to 60, and a female aged 50 to 60. Miltenyi CD45RO+ enrichment and human naive T-cell isolation kits were used to isolate memory (CD45RO+) and naive T cells from PBMC. Sequenced material: naive T cells sorted from blood. Read against the paper, the sample's cell subset or site label means: cells isolated with a human naive T-cell isolation kit. The TCR comes from a man aged 50-59 years in good health. The sequence joins TRBV2 to TRBJ2-7, with TRBD2 tentatively as D gene (7 bases match). The CDR3 protein: CASKVGGRVYEQYF. The bases read TGTGCCAGCAAAGTCGGGGGGCGGGTCTACGAGCAGTACTTC.